A single sample is the source of the 24 T cell receptor beta chains below, sequenced in a study of technical replicates of blood from a few donors. Clones were sequenced by immunoSEQ multiplex PCR, and TCRdb holds only the in-frame ones, with some missing. The top ten hold 4.5% to 5% of the sample, which has under 70,000 clones, approximately 90% seen once. The specimen sequenced was PBMCs. The receptors shown here come from a human donor in good health. Some clones in this sample may be carry-over from other donors' samples.

The chain carries TRBV18 and TRBJ2-3; 8 positions agree with TRBD1. The CDR3 is made up of 16 amino acids. Trimming took 3 bases from V and 6 from J; bases not matched to a gene: 11. CDR1 KGHSH and CDR2 LQKENI come from the germline V gene. CDR3 in DNA: TGTGCCAGCTCACCCAACGGACAGGGAGGTAGGGATACGCAGTATTTT. Protein: CASSPNGQGGRDTQYF.

The rearrangement links TRBV25-1 to TRBJ2-1, with 8 positions matching TRBD1. After removal of 4 bases from V and 1 base from J, the junction contained 3 bases not matched to a gene. Germline assignment: CDR1 MGHDK and CDR2 SYGVNS. This CDR3 has 15 amino acids. CDR3 loop: CASSARTGSYNEQFF. CDR3 nucleotides: TGTGCCAGCAGTGCGAGGACAGGGTCCTACAATGAGCAGTTCTTC.

The chain employs TRBV4-1 and TRBJ2-5, with 11 bases identical to TRBD2. The ends lost 1 base at V and 1 base at J; junction bases unmatched: 2. Germline V gene sequence: CDR1 MGHRA, CDR2 YSYEKL. The CDR3 length is 16 residues. The CDR3 is CASSQGLAGGQETQYF. The CDR3 coding sequence is TGCGCCAGCAGCCAAGGGCTAGCGGGGGGCCAAGAGACCCAGTACTTC.

This clone was recorded once. This sequence joins TRBV4-3 and TRBJ1-5, with D possibly being TRBD1 (5 bases). The germline V gene encodes CDR1 LGHNA and CDR2 YSLEER. This CDR3 has 15 residues. The V end lost 2 bases, the J end lost 0 bases, and 8 bases lay between the germline ends. The CDR3 protein is CASSQSRDSNQPQHF. DNA for the CDR3: TGCGCCAGCAGCCAATCCAGGGATAGCAATCAGCCCCAGCATTTT.

This chain links TRBV7-3 with TRBJ2-6; D perhaps matches TRBD1 (5 bases). V lost 5 bases and J lost 4, with 12 bases in between. Germline V gene data show CDR1 as SGHTA and CDR2 as FQGTGA. CDR3 size: 15 residues. The CDR3 coding sequence is TGTGCCAGCAGCCTAGGGGTTTCGGGGGCCAACGTCCTGACTTTC. Amino acids: CASSLGVSGANVLTF.

The chain is built from TRBV7-8 and TRBJ2-7, with TRBD2 identical over 7 bases. The V and J ends lost 2 bases and 1 base, in that order; junction bases with no gene match: 5. The CDR3 runs to 15 residues. Germline values: CDR1 SGHVS, CDR2 FQNEAQ. In DNA, the CDR3 is TGTGCCAGCAGCTTAAGAGCGGGGACGTCCTACGAGCAGTACTTC. As protein: CASSLRAGTSYEQYF.

The genes are TRBV6-5 and TRBJ2-7; 12 nucleotides agree with TRBD1. The germline gives CDR1 MNHEY, CDR2 SVGAGI. The CDR3 length is 15 residues. V was pared by 5 bases and J by 6 bases, with 8 bases of the junction left unmatched. CDR3 nucleotide sequence: TGTGCCAGCAGTGTACCCGGGACAGGGGGCGGCGAGCAGTACTTC. Translated, it gives CASSVPGTGGGEQYF.

Here the CDR3 DNA reads TGTGCCAGCAGCTTAATAGTAAACGAGCAGTACTTC. Its protein product is CASSLIVNEQYF. The chain couples TRBV7-9 to TRBJ2-7; D gene ambiguous. The CDR3 runs to 12 residues. CDR1 and CDR2 from the germline V gene are SEHNR and FQNEAQ (reference sequence). Trimming pared 2 bases from V and 5 bases from J, leaving 7 bases between.

The chain joins TRBV6-1 to TRBJ1-2; D is ambiguous. The CDR3 runs to 15 residues. The germline V and J ends were trimmed by 0 bases and 2 bases, with 10 bases remaining between them. From germline, CDR1 is MNHNS and CDR2 SASEGT. CDR3 nucleotides: TGTGCCAGCAGTGAAGCGCACAGCATAAACTATGGCTACACCTTC. Protein: CASSEAHSINYGYTF.

V gene TRBV5-1 combines with J gene TRBJ1-1, with a possible D match to TRBD1 (5 bases). The CDR3 length is 15 residues. Germline loops: CDR1 SGHRS, CDR2 YFSETQ. V lost 6 bases to trimming and J lost 3 bases, with 18 bases between them. CDR3 nucleotide sequence: TGCGCCAGCACCAACCTACAAGGGGCGTACACTGAAGCTTTCTTT. Its protein is CASTNLQGAYTEAFF. Drawing the rest from reference TRBV5-1 and TRBJ1-1, the complete variable domain is KAGVTQTPRYLIKTRGQQVTLSCSPISGHRSVSWYQQTPGQGLQFLFEYFSETQRNKGNFPGRFSGRQFSNSRSEMNVSTLELGDSALYLCASTNLQGAYTEAFFGQGTRLTVV.

The chain carries TRBV7-9 and TRBJ2-1, with TRBD2 matching over 10 bases. This CDR3 is built from 14 residues. From germline, CDR1 is SEHNR and CDR2 FQNEAQ (reference sequence). V shed 2 bases, J shed 14 bases, and the junction held 9 bases outside the gene matches. The CDR3 protein is CASSLPASGGVEFF. CDR3 sequence (DNA): TGTGCCAGCAGCTTACCGGCTAGCGGGGGAGTGGAGTTCTTC.

The rearrangement joins TRBV2 to TRBJ2-3, with D maybe TRBD2 (6 bases). Trimming pared 2 bases from V and 3 bases from J, leaving 9 bases between. Germline V gene data show CDR1 as SNHLY and CDR2 as FYNNEI. The CDR3 runs 14 residues. CDR3: CASSENGRTDTQYF. CDR3 nucleotides: TGTGCCAGCAGTGAAAATGGGAGGACAGATACGCAGTATTTT.

The rearrangement links TRBV11-2 to TRBJ1-2; no clear D. From germline, CDR1 is SGHAT and CDR2 FQNNGV. The CDR3 has 12 amino acids. Deletions cut 5 bases from V and 8 bases from J, with 12 bases between. Written as DNA, the CDR3 is TGTGCCAGCAGCGCTGAGGGTAACGGCTACACCTTC. Amino acid sequence: CASSAEGNGYTF.

This chain links TRBV9 with TRBJ2-1, with D perhaps TRBD1 (5 bases). The CDR3 contains 15 residues. V was cut by 2 bases and J by 6 bases, with 15 bases left in between. Germline V gives CDR1 SGDLS, CDR2 YYNGEE. The CDR3 protein is CASSVQGTVSNEQFF. The CDR3, as DNA: TGTGCCAGCAGCGTCCAGGGAACGGTCTCCAATGAGCAGTTCTTC.

The chain employs TRBV2 and TRBJ2-7, with TRBD2 matching 7 bases. This CDR3 has 16 amino acids. Germline CDR1 reads SNHLY; CDR2 reads FYNNEI. The J segment lost 2 bases and the V segment lost 5 bases, leaving 12 bases of the junction unmatched. The CDR3 loop reads CASSPSGAAGTYEQYF. The CDR3 DNA reads as TGTGCCAGCAGTCCGAGCGGGGCGGCAGGAACCTACGAGCAGTACTTC.

The rearrangement joins TRBV6-5 to TRBJ2-5, with 10 positions matching TRBD2. Trimming cost V 0 bases and J 4 bases; bases outside gene matches: 2. The length of the CDR3 is 15 residues. Germline-derived CDR1 and CDR2 are MNHEY and SVGAGI. CDR3 protein: CASSYSAGGPETQYF. In DNA, the CDR3 is TGTGCCAGCAGTTACTCAGCGGGGGGGCCAGAGACCCAGTACTTC.

V gene TRBV7-2 combines with J gene TRBJ2-5; possibly TRBD2 for D (5 bases). V was pared by 5 bases and J by 5 bases, with 18 bases between. The CDR3 has 15 residues. Looked up from germline, CDR1 is SGHTA and CDR2 is FQGNSA. CDR3 DNA sequence: TGTGCCAGCAGCCCCCCCGGAGGATTCAGCGAGACCCAGTACTTC. Translated, it gives CASSPPGGFSETQYF.

This chain connects TRBV7-3 to TRBJ2-3, with TRBD2 identical over 11 bases. CDR3 size: 16 residues. Germline V gene sequence: CDR1 SGHTA, CDR2 FQGTGA. The ends lost 5 bases at V and 4 bases at J; junction bases unmatched: 8. CDR3 loop: CASSQSLAGDSDTQYF. As DNA, the CDR3 is TGTGCCAGCAGCCAGTCACTAGCGGGAGATTCAGATACGCAGTATTTT.

The J gene is TRBJ2-5, the V gene TRBV2; 8 bases are a match to TRBD1. Germline V CDR1 and CDR2: SNHLY, FYNNEI. This CDR3 has 14 residues. V was pared by 8 bases and J by 1 base, with 6 bases of the junction left unmatched. The DNA for the CDR3 is TGTGCCAGCGGCCAGGACAGGGTCCAAGAGACCCAGTACTTC. This translates into CASGQDRVQETQYF.

The chain employs TRBV10-3 and TRBJ2-7; 9 positions agree with TRBD1. Germline CDR1 and CDR2: ENHRY and SYGVKD. The CDR3 has 15 residues. J gave up 0 bases and V 3 bases, and 3 bases lay outside the gene matches. The DNA of the CDR3 is TGTGCCATCAGTGACGGGACAGGGTCCTCCTACGAGCAGTACTTC. This translates into CAISDGTGSSYEQYF.

The V and J genes are TRBV5-5 and TRBJ2-7, with TRBD2 matching 9 bases. The J segment lost 2 bases and the V segment lost 3 bases, leaving 12 bases of the junction unmatched. The CDR3 totals 17 residues. Germline values: CDR1 SGHKS, CDR2 YYEKEE (reference sequence). In DNA form, the CDR3 reads TGTGCCAGCAGCTCGGCGCCGGGGCTAGCGGGGACCTACGAGCAGTACTTC. Translation gives CASSSAPGLAGTYEQYF.

This chain connects TRBV7-8 to TRBJ2-7; D is perhaps TRBD1 (5 bases). There are 12 residues in the CDR3. V lost 5 bases, J lost 4 bases, and 9 bases lay in between. The germline V gene has CDR1 SGHVS and CDR2 FQNEAQ. CDR3 sequence (DNA): TGTGCCAGCAGCGAGGCAGGGTACGAGCAGTACTTC. This sequence encodes CASSEAGYEQYF.

This chain connects TRBV13 to TRBJ2-1; 7 positions agree with TRBD2. There are 15 residues in the CDR3. V trimming: 5 bases; J trimming: 6 bases; junction bases outside the gene matches: 10. The germline V gene encodes CDR1 PRHDT and CDR2 FYEKMQ (reference sequence). For the CDR3, the DNA is TGTGCCAGCAGCCCCCCCCGGACTAGAACCAATGAGCAGTTCTTC. Translated: CASSPPRTRTNEQFF.

The CDR3 spells CASKIGTANTGELFF. Here the CDR3 DNA reads TGTGCCAGCAAGATCGGGACAGCAAACACCGGGGAGCTGTTTTTT. The chain recombines TRBV19 with TRBJ2-2; 7 nucleotides line up with TRBD1. V shed 9 bases, J shed 2 bases, and the junction held 9 bases outside the gene matches. The CDR3 totals 15 residues. CDR1 and CDR2 (germline): LNHDA, SQIVND (reference sequence).